The source of this T cell receptor beta chain is a study of PD-1 blockade in mismatch repair-deficient tumors (TCRdb year 2017). Regarding the research as a whole: The trial enrolled roughly 83 consecutive patients with roughly 11 mismatch repair-deficient cancer types between September 2013 and 2016, all previously treated and progressing. Tumor-associated T cell clones in the peripheral blood of patients responding to PD-1 blockade were tracked using deep sequencing of TCR CDR3 regions. Here is what the overall study found, with its caveats: Clones residing in the tumor, which were often undetectable in blood before treatment, expanded quickly after pembrolizumab and then contracted, generally before radiologic responses.

For every enrolled patient, mismatch repair deficiency was confirmed by either polymerase chain reaction or immunohistochemistry. Three patients who responded to pembrolizumab therapy underwent TCR sequencing. Pembrolizumab PD-1 blockade was prospectively tested in advanced mismatch repair-deficient cancers, regardless of tissue of origin, in the phase II trial. Serial peripheral blood T cell samples were collected before and at multiple times after starting PD-1 blockade. Blood sampling time points were reported as weeks after the first dose of pembrolizumab. To note about this clone: The clone's antigen remains unknown. Base-call qualities are not available, and no considerably larger clone is one nucleotide away.

The library was produced with the immunoSEQ multiplex PCR assay. The table was pulled from immuneACCESS by TCRdb, which kept in-frame rearrangements only. Such tables lose some clones; where checked, under half of the loss comes from unresolved V genes, and the rest has no known cause. The sample table records more than 90,000 clones; about 80% of these occur just once. 4% to 6% of the sample belongs to the ten largest clones. This TCR came from an adult with mismatch repair-deficient cancer. Sample: peripheral blood, taken roughly 13 months after starting pembrolizumab.

The CDR3 corresponds to CAIQGVRDTEAFF. The nucleotides are TGTGCCATACAGGGCGTTCGCGACACTGAAGCTTTCTTT. This receptor chain uses TRBV10-3 and TRBJ1-1, with TRBD1 as a weak D call on 6 bases. From the cysteine through the phenylalanine, the CDR3 covers 13 amino acids. Just the 39-base CDR3 DNA is kept, in frame starting at base 1. Deletion took 9 bases off V and 3 bases off J, with a span of 14 bases between the germline ends. CDR1 and CDR2 are read off the germline V gene as ENHRY and SYGVKD.